These 10 T cell receptor beta chains were all obtained from the same sample, sequenced in a study of T cell responses to AZD1222 COVID-19 vaccine (dated by TCRdb to 2020 to 2023). This sample's time point label indicates: baseline before first vaccination. The protocol used for the library was the immunoSEQ multiplex PCR assay. The table was pulled from immuneACCESS by TCRdb, which kept in-frame rearrangements only. Such tables lose some clones; where checked, under half of the loss comes from unresolved V genes, and the rest has no known cause. Counted in this sample were about 150,000 clones; about nine tenths of them appeared once. The ten largest account for 1.5% to 2% of the sample. The specimen comprised peripheral blood, sampled on day 0 of AZD1222 vaccination. These receptors all stem from an adult in good health.

V is TRBV19 and J is TRBJ1-5; 8 nucleotides line up with TRBD1. The germline CDR1 and CDR2 sequences are LNHDA and SQIVND (reference sequence). This CDR3 is built from 17 residues. Trimming removed 6 bases from V and 2 bases from J; junction bases left unmatched: 12. The CDR3 DNA reads as TGTGCCAGTAGCCACCCTACCGGGACAGGCGGCAATCAGCCCCAGCATTTT. Translated: CASSHPTGTGGNQPQHF.

The chain is built from TRBV5-1 and TRBJ1-1; unclear D gene. The CDR3 spans 16 residues. Germline CDR1 and CDR2: SGHRS and YFSETQ. Between the trimmed V and J ends, which lost 0 bases and 0 bases, there was a span of 12 bases. The CDR3 reads CASSLGSGGVNTEAFF. CDR3 nucleotides: TGCGCCAGCAGCTTGGGCTCGGGCGGGGTGAACACTGAAGCTTTCTTT. Looking up the rest from reference TRBV5-1 and TRBJ1-1 gives the full variable domain: KAGVTQTPRYLIKTRGQQVTLSCSPISGHRSVSWYQQTPGQGLQFLFEYFSETQRNKGNFPGRFSGRQFSNSRSEMNVSTLELGDSALYLCASSLGSGGVNTEAFFGQGTRLTVV.

The table lists this clone with a count of one. This sequence joins TRBV18 and TRBJ1-4, with unresolved D. This CDR3 spans 14 amino acids. The V gene lost 0 bases and the J gene lost 0 bases, with 2 bases spanning the gap. Germline V gene lookup returns CDR1 KGHSH and CDR2 LQKENI. The chain's CDR3 is CASSPPSTNEKLFF. The CDR3 nucleotides are TGTGCCAGCTCACCACCTTCAACTAATGAAAAACTGTTTTTT.

CDR3 bases: TGTGCCAGCAGCTTAAGGGGGGAGCAGTACTTC. It yields the protein CASSLRGEQYF. The rearrangement uses TRBV11-2 and TRBJ2-7; perhaps TRBD1 as D (6 bases). CDR3 length: 11 amino acids. V was cut by 2 bases and J by 7 bases, with 6 bases left in between. Germline CDR1 reads SGHAT; CDR2 reads FQNNGV.

A single count supports this clone. The chain combines TRBV20-1 with TRBJ1-5; D may be TRBD1 (5 bases). CDR1 is DFQATT and CDR2 is SNEGSKA in the germline V gene (reference sequence). The CDR3 extends over 14 amino acids. Trimming cost V 3 bases and J 0 bases, with 9 bases left between them. This CDR3 is CSASPGPSNQPQHF. The CDR3 DNA reads TGCAGTGCTAGTCCGGGGCCTAGCAATCAGCCCCAGCATTTT.

This rearrangement joins TRBV5-1 to TRBJ1-2; the D is unclear. The germline V and J ends were trimmed by 1 base and 5 bases, with 12 bases remaining between them. Germline-derived CDR1 and CDR2 are SGHRS and YFSETQ. The CDR3 is 14 amino acids. DNA of the CDR3: TGCGCCAGCAGCTTGCCCCAAGAAAAGTATGGCTACACCTTC. Its protein is CASSLPQEKYGYTF.

The J gene is TRBJ2-1, the V gene TRBV11-3; D remains unclear. CDR3 length: 13 residues. Germline V CDR1 and CDR2: SGHNT, YENEEA. The V end was cut by 1 base, the J end by 3 bases, with 4 bases between. The CDR3: CASSLAGYNEQFF. The CDR3 DNA reads as TGTGCCAGCAGCTTAGCGGGCTACAATGAGCAGTTCTTC.

J is TRBJ1-1 and V is TRBV6-5; maybe TRBD1 (6 bases). Deletions cut 7 bases from V and 11 bases from J, with 14 bases between. The germline V gene has CDR1 MNHEY and CDR2 SVGAGI. The CDR3 has 11 amino acids. CDR3 sequence reads: CASNQGPGAFF. The CDR3 DNA follows: TGTGCCAGCAACCAGGGGCCAGGGGCTTTCTTT.

The V call is TRBV7-9, the J call TRBJ2-3, with D unresolved. CDR1 is SEHNR, CDR2 FQNEAQ, per germline (reference sequence). The V end lost 1 base, the J end lost 2 bases, and 10 bases lay between the germline ends. The CDR3 has 15 amino acids. The CDR3 loop is CASSLEGGYTDTQYF. DNA of the CDR3: TGTGCCAGCAGCTTAGAAGGTGGTTACACAGATACGCAGTATTTT.

This clone was seen just once. The rearrangement joins TRBV10-1 to TRBJ1-1, with D unclear. V lost 4 bases to trimming and J lost 1 base, with 7 bases between them. This CDR3 has 13 residues. Germline CDR1 and CDR2: WNHNN and SYGVQD (reference sequence). The CDR3 here is CASSATWNTEAFF. The CDR3 nucleotides are TGCGCCAGCAGTGCCACATGGAACACTGAAGCTTTCTTT.